This is a list of T cell receptor beta chains from one sample in a study of response to subunit inactivated influenza vaccine. TCRdb recomputed calls from the RT-PCR reads with MiXCR, one row per CDR3 protein. The sample gives around 520,000 distinct CDR3 sequences, roughly 25% of which show up once; approximately 2% is in the top ten. Sample: CD4+ T cells sorted from PBMCs, taken roughly 5 days after vaccination. These receptors came from a man in his fifties who received an inactivated influenza vaccine. Each CDR3 is given with its conserved first and last residue.

j_call: TRBJ1-1
v_call: TRBV18
cdr3_aa: CASSRTAGNTEAFF

j_call: TRBJ2-1
v_call: TRBV20-1
cdr3_aa: CSATLGHEQFF

j_call: TRBJ2-7
v_call: TRBV4-1
cdr3_aa: CASSQESTSAGPYEQYF

j_call: TRBJ2-1
v_call: TRBV5-1
cdr3_aa: CASSLQTGATSGNEQFF

j_call: TRBJ2-1
v_call: TRBV9
cdr3_aa: CASGKSGASYNEQFF

j_call: TRBJ1-6
v_call: TRBV20-1
cdr3_aa: CSATTGINSPLHF

j_call: TRBJ2-7
v_call: TRBV2
cdr3_aa: CASSGGTGLYEQYF

j_call: TRBJ1-1
v_call: TRBV12-3/TRBV12-4
cdr3_aa: CASSEARVTAFF

j_call: TRBJ2-1
v_call: TRBV7-2
cdr3_aa: CASSWGQHNEQFF

j_call: TRBJ2-7
v_call: TRBV7-9
cdr3_aa: CASSMLGLVEQYF

j_call: TRBJ2-1
v_call: TRBV12-3/TRBV12-4
cdr3_aa: CASSTSGGEQFF

j_call: TRBJ2-2
v_call: TRBV4-2
cdr3_aa: CASSQEPQRVGTGELFF

j_call: TRBJ2-4
v_call: TRBV20-1
cdr3_aa: CSAISPGLAKNIQYF

j_call: TRBJ2-7
v_call: TRBV6-5
cdr3_aa: CASSLEGYYEQYF

j_call: TRBJ2-7
v_call: TRBV15
cdr3_aa: CATQLGGSYEQYF

j_call: TRBJ2-1
v_call: TRBV7-6
cdr3_aa: CASRGGLEPYNEQFF

j_call: TRBJ2-7
v_call: TRBV7-2
cdr3_aa: CASSSSGSENEQYF

j_call: TRBJ1-3
v_call: TRBV7-9
cdr3_aa: CASSFRTGVTNTIYF

j_call: TRBJ1-6
v_call: TRBV12-3/TRBV12-4
cdr3_aa: CASTPGGASSPLHF

j_call: TRBJ2-7
v_call: TRBV12-3/TRBV12-4
cdr3_aa: CASWDIGDEQYF

j_call: TRBJ1-2
v_call: TRBV7-9
cdr3_aa: CASSLGGTKQIYGYTF

j_call: TRBJ2-7
v_call: TRBV16
cdr3_aa: CASSQSSGRGLYEQYF

j_call: TRBJ1-1
v_call: TRBV6-5
cdr3_aa: CASSYGQNTEAFF

j_call: TRBJ1-6
v_call: TRBV7-2
cdr3_aa: CASSIGQGSYNSPLHF

j_call: TRBJ2-2
v_call: TRBV7-6
cdr3_aa: CASSLAAGYTGELFF

j_call: TRBJ1-5
v_call: TRBV19
cdr3_aa: CASSDHMGTQPQHF

j_call: TRBJ2-3
v_call: TRBV5-1
cdr3_aa: CASSSEDSRDTQYF

j_call: TRBJ1-1
v_call: TRBV5-1
cdr3_aa: CASSLAGNTEAFF

j_call: TRBJ2-3
v_call: TRBV11-2
cdr3_aa: CASSLGRREYF

j_call: TRBJ1-5
v_call: TRBV28
cdr3_aa: CASGLDGYNQPRHF

j_call: TRBJ2-3
v_call: TRBV7-2
cdr3_aa: CASSLIAGGGTDTQYF

j_call: TRBJ2-5
v_call: TRBV29-1
cdr3_aa: CSVEGGTSGRGNQETQYF

j_call: TRBJ2-7
v_call: TRBV20-1
cdr3_aa: CSARALQRSYEQYF

j_call: TRBJ1-4
v_call: TRBV29-1
cdr3_aa: CSVGGPSGEKLFF

j_call: TRBJ2-3
v_call: TRBV20-1
cdr3_aa: CSARTSVFTDTQYF

j_call: TRBJ2-5
v_call: TRBV7-2
cdr3_aa: CASSSLSGGFQETQYF

j_call: TRBJ1-3
v_call: TRBV2
cdr3_aa: CASLMGQAGNTIYF

j_call: TRBJ2-7
v_call: TRBV18
cdr3_aa: CASSPRGGGEQYF

j_call: TRBJ2-6
v_call: TRBV7-6
cdr3_aa: CASTITGGGPYGANVLTF

j_call: TRBJ2-7
v_call: TRBV5-1
cdr3_aa: CASSPFQGNSYEQYF

j_call: TRBJ1-5
v_call: TRBV7-9
cdr3_aa: CASSSQGSNQPQHF

j_call: TRBJ2-5
v_call: TRBV12-3/TRBV12-4
cdr3_aa: CASSRTGRQETQYF

j_call: TRBJ2-3
v_call: TRBV7-2
cdr3_aa: CAGGDRGTDTQYF